The 29 T cell receptor beta chains reported below all come from one sample, sequenced in a study of cytomegalovirus exposure and HLA in healthy donors. Data came from immunoSEQ multiplex PCR; TCRdb stores just in-frame clones and leaves some out. The repertoire holds some 140,000 clones, 70% to 90% seen once, with approximately 20% in the top ten. Sequencing input: PBMCs. The receptors were gathered from a young man in good health and CMV-seropositive.

This chain's CDR3 is CASQGYGQNYNEQFF. CDR3 nucleotide sequence: TGTGCCAGCCAGGGGTATGGACAGAACTACAATGAGCAGTTCTTC. The rearrangement uses TRBV28 and TRBJ2-1; D might be TRBD1 (6 bases). Trimming cost V 8 bases and J 3 bases, with 17 bases left between them. The CDR3 sequence is 15 residues long. Per germline, CDR1 MDHEN and CDR2 SYDVKM.

V and J are TRBV5-4 and TRBJ1-4; D perhaps matches TRBD1 (6 bases). From germline, CDR1 is SGHNT and CDR2 YYREEE (reference sequence). This CDR3 contains 13 residues. V was cut by 5 bases and J by 7 bases, with 12 bases left in between. The CDR3 loop is CASRGRGSEKLFF. The DNA of the CDR3 is TGTGCCAGCAGGGGGAGGGGGAGTGAAAAACTGTTTTTT.

The chain carries TRBV11-2 and TRBJ2-7; TRBD2 matches at 12 bases. The length of the CDR3 is 15 residues. Germline lookup yields CDR1 SGHAT and CDR2 FQNNGV. V lost 9 bases and J lost 0; bases outside the gene matches: 6. CDR3 DNA sequence: TGTGCCAGTACCTGGACTAGCGGGGCCTCCTACGAGCAGTACTTC. Translated: CASTWTSGASYEQYF.

V and J are TRBV9 and TRBJ2-7; 12 bases fit TRBD1. The V and J ends lost 4 bases and 6 bases, in that order; junction bases with no gene match: 8. Germline lookup yields CDR1 SGDLS and CDR2 YYNGEE. This CDR3 has 15 residues. In DNA form, the CDR3 reads TGTGCCAGCAGCCCTTTGGGACAGGGGGCAAGCGAGCAGTACTTC. Protein product: CASSPLGQGASEQYF.

The sample holds a few counts of this clone. This chain connects TRBV7-2 to TRBJ2-2; 7 bases agree with TRBD1. Trimming took 11 bases from V and 4 from J; bases not matched to a gene: 7. Germline loops: CDR1 SGHTA, CDR2 FQGNSA. This CDR3 is built from 13 residues. CDR3 in amino acids: CAGAAGGTGELFF. DNA for the CDR3: TGTGCCGGGGCGGCAGGGGGCACCGGGGAGCTGTTTTTT.

The chain recombines TRBV4-2 with TRBJ2-3; TRBD2 agrees at 8 bases. The germline V gene has CDR1 LGHNA and CDR2 YNFKEQ. Trimming took 2 bases from V and 4 from J; bases not matched to a gene: 11. This CDR3 is built from 17 residues. The CDR3 loop is CASSQRPSGLIPDTQYF. The CDR3 nucleotides read TGTGCCAGCAGCCAACGTCCTAGCGGGCTAATCCCAGATACGCAGTATTTT.

The V call is TRBV19, the J call TRBJ1-5; unclear D gene. The V and J ends lost 9 bases and 0 bases respectively, with 12 bases between them. CDR3 length: 14 residues. In germline, CDR1 is LNHDA, CDR2 SQIVND (reference sequence). CDR3 in amino acids: CASRKQRSNQPQHF. Here the CDR3 DNA reads TGTGCCAGCAGAAAGCAGCGTAGCAATCAGCCCCAGCATTTT.

This clone was detected a few times. V and J are TRBV12-5 and TRBJ1-2, with D maybe TRBD1 (6 bases). Germline V gene lookup returns CDR1 LGHNT and CDR2 FRNRAP. There are 12 residues in the CDR3. V lost 9 bases and J lost 7, with 15 bases in between. The CDR3 DNA reads TGTGCTAGCGAACAGGGCGTCGGTGGCTACACCTTC. This codes for CASEQGVGGYTF.

The V and J genes are TRBV5-6 and TRBJ2-2, with TRBD2 matching over 12 bases. The CDR3 is 17 residues long. The junction had 11 bases not matched to a gene; V was cut back by 4 bases and J by 7 bases. Germline CDR1 and CDR2: SGHDT and YYEEEE. The CDR3 region has the DNA TGTGCCAGCAGCATTAGGACTAGCGGGATTCAAAACGGGGAGCTGTTTTTT. This codes for CASSIRTSGIQNGELFF. Full variable domain (missing parts from reference TRBV5-6 and TRBJ2-2): DAGVTQSPTHLIKTRGQQVTLRCSPKSGHDTVSWYQQALGQGPQFIFQYYEEEERQRGNFPDRFSGHQFPNYSSELNVNALLLGDSALYLCASSIRTSGIQNGELFFGEGSRLTVL.

The chain couples TRBV15 to TRBJ2-3; D call uncertain. V lost 3 bases and J lost 2, with 18 bases in between. Germline V gene lookup returns CDR1 LNHNV and CDR2 YYDKDF (reference sequence). This CDR3 has 17 amino acids. The CDR3 DNA reads TGTGCCACCAGCAGGGAGCTTTTGGTCCCCTCCACAGATACGCAGTATTTT. It translates to CATSRELLVPSTDTQYF.

The chain recombines TRBV5-1 with TRBJ1-5, with TRBD1 matching over 8 bases. Trimming at V came to 2 bases and at J to 5 bases, leaving 3 bases not matched to a gene. This CDR3 has 14 amino acids. Germline V CDR1 and CDR2: SGHRS, YFSETQ. The CDR3 DNA sequence: TGCGCCAGCAGCTTTGGACAGGGCGATCAGCCCCAGCATTTT. Translation gives CASSFGQGDQPQHF.

The V gene is TRBV14, the J gene TRBJ2-1, with TRBD1 matching 8 bases. The junction had 0 bases not matched to a gene; V was cut back by 0 bases and J by 2 bases. This CDR3 region has 15 residues. Germline CDR1 and CDR2: SGHDN and FVKESK. The CDR3 DNA reads TGTGCCAGCAGCCAAGACAGGGGGCCCTACAATGAGCAGTTCTTC. This gives the protein CASSQDRGPYNEQFF.

This sequence joins TRBV6-5 and TRBJ2-7, with 7 bases that match TRBD2. With V trimmed by 0 bases and J by 2 bases, 7 bases remained unmatched. This CDR3 comprises 16 residues. The germline V gene encodes CDR1 MNHEY and CDR2 SVGAGI. Here the CDR3 DNA reads TGTGCCAGCAGTTACTCGGCCAGCGGGGCAACCTACGAGCAGTACTTC. Translation: CASSYSASGATYEQYF.

The CDR3 protein is CASSKGTGSSTDTQYF. The CDR3 DNA sequence: TGCGCCAGCAGCAAAGGGACTGGATCTAGCACAGATACGCAGTATTTT. This chain connects TRBV5-1 to TRBJ2-3; D might be TRBD2 (6 bases). Germline V gene data show CDR1 as SGHRS and CDR2 as YFSETQ. This CDR3 has 16 amino acids. Deletions cut 4 bases from V and 0 bases from J, with 15 bases between.

V and J are TRBV2 and TRBJ2-5, with 9 bases matching TRBD1. CDR1 is SNHLY, CDR2 FYNNEI, per germline. The trim removed 1 base at V and 1 base at J, leaving 7 bases unmatched. The CDR3 contains 17 residues. The CDR3 spells CASSEGGTGPLQETQYF. CDR3 DNA sequence: TGTGCCAGCAGTGAAGGAGGGACAGGGCCCCTCCAAGAGACCCAGTACTTC.

The chain recombines TRBV4-3 with TRBJ2-3, with 7 bases aligning to TRBD2. Losses at the gene ends were 3 bases for V and 5 bases for J; bases not matched to a gene: 5. CDR1 is LGHNA and CDR2 is YSLEER in the germline V gene. The CDR3 has 14 amino acids. DNA for the CDR3: TGCGCCAGCAGCCAGGGCGGGAGAGGAGATACGCAGTATTTT. This sequence encodes CASSQGGRGDTQYF.

The chain combines TRBV7-9 with TRBJ2-5; no clear D gene. The CDR3 totals 12 residues. CDR1 and CDR2 (germline): SEHNR, FQNEAQ (reference sequence). The V end was cut by 6 bases, the J end by 5 bases, with 10 bases between. The CDR3 protein is CASRSQAETQYF. CDR3 coding DNA: TGTGCCAGCAGGTCGCAGGCGGAGACCCAGTACTTC.

The chain recombines TRBV2 with TRBJ2-6, with TRBD1 identical over 12 bases. V trimming: 6 bases; J trimming: 2 bases; junction bases outside the gene matches: 8. Germline V gives CDR1 SNHLY, CDR2 FYNNEI. CDR3 length: 18 amino acids. DNA for the CDR3: TGTGCCAGCAGCAACCCGGGACAGGGGGCGCCTGGGGCCAACGTCCTGACTTTC. Its protein product is CASSNPGQGAPGANVLTF.

This clone was picked up many times. The chain employs TRBV6-1 and TRBJ2-3, with D perhaps matching TRBD2 (6 bases). Trimming left V 0 bases short and J 2 bases short, with 12 bases between. Germline CDR1 reads MNHNS; CDR2 reads SASEGT. The CDR3 is 16 residues long. The CDR3 region is CASSEALGGFTDTQYF. Written as DNA, the CDR3 is TGTGCCAGCAGTGAAGCGCTTGGGGGGTTCACAGATACGCAGTATTTT.

This clone was seen a single time. The gene calls are TRBV10-2 and TRBJ1-2; 7 positions match TRBD1. The CDR3 sequence is 16 residues long. V dropped 2 bases and J dropped 2; count of bases not matched to a gene: 8. Per germline, CDR1 WSHSY and CDR2 SAAADI. CDR3 loop: CASSEAGGNLNYGYTF. Written as DNA, the CDR3 is TGCGCCAGCAGTGAGGCAGGGGGGAATTTGAACTATGGCTACACCTTC.

V and J are TRBV11-2 and TRBJ1-1; no reliable D call. The CDR3 has 13 residues. Germline assignment: CDR1 SGHAT and CDR2 FQNNGV. Trimming took 4 bases from V and 4 from J, leaving 10 bases between them. DNA of the CDR3: TGTGCCAGCAGCTCGCGGTCGGCCACTGAAGCTTTCTTT. Its protein product is CASSSRSATEAFF.

In the case of this clone: Sequence at one end of the junction differs from germline and may be a read error. The chain recombines TRBV7-2 with TRBJ2-7; 9 nucleotides align to TRBD2. The germline V gene encodes CDR1 SGHTA and CDR2 FQGNSA. The CDR3 runs 15 residues. The CDR3 is CASSLGLAPSFEQYF. CDR3 DNA: TGTGCCAGCAGCCTTGGACTAGCGCCTTCCTTCGAGCAGTACTTC. Looking up the rest from reference TRBV7-2 and TRBJ2-7 gives the full variable domain: GAGVSQSPSNKVTEKGKDVELRCDPISGHTALYWYRQSLGQGLEFLIYFQGNSAPDKSGLPSDRFSAERTGGSVSTLTIQRTQQEDSAVYLCASSLGLAPSFEQYFGPGTRLTVT.

Concerning this clone: The germline gene is not matched at one end of the junction; a read error may be the cause. The rearrangement joins TRBV18 to TRBJ2-1; D is perhaps TRBD1 (6 bases). This CDR3 is 11 amino acids long. Germline CDR1 is KGHSH and CDR2 is LQKENI. The CDR3, as DNA: TGTGCCAGCTCACCAGGGGGCCCACTGGTCTTC. Its protein product is CASSPGGPLVF.

V gene TRBV6-1 combines with J gene TRBJ1-2; D perhaps matches TRBD1 (5 bases). In germline, CDR1 is MNHNS, CDR2 SASEGT. The CDR3 is 14 residues long. The V and J ends lost 0 bases and 6 bases respectively, with 11 bases between them. The CDR3 reads CASSEAAGMDGYTF. For the CDR3, the DNA is TGTGCCAGCAGTGAAGCGGCAGGGATGGATGGCTACACCTTC.

This rearrangement joins TRBV6-5 to TRBJ2-7; no clear D gene. Germline V gene sequence: CDR1 MNHEY, CDR2 SVGAGI. Trimming took 0 bases from V and 3 from J, leaving 3 bases between them. This CDR3 has 12 residues. The CDR3: CASSYSSYEQYF. CDR3 coding DNA: TGTGCCAGCAGTTACTCGAGCTACGAGCAGTACTTC.

This chain joins TRBV5-8 and TRBJ1-5; the D is unclear. CDR1 is SGHTS and CDR2 is YDEGEE in the germline V gene. The V end was cut by 5 bases, the J end by 0 bases, with 9 bases between. The CDR3 covers 14 residues. CDR3 sequence (DNA): TGTGCCAGCAGACCGCGTTATAGCAATCAGCCCCAGCATTTT. Its protein product is CASRPRYSNQPQHF.

Notes on this clone: No DNA is shown, since the ends of the CDR3 on it are uncertain; the CDR3 is the one TCRdb lists. This rearrangement joins TRBV19 to TRBJ2-4; TRBD1 reflects the table's D call only, with no check against the DNA. With termini counted, the CDR3 has 13 amino acids. CDR1 is LNHDA, CDR2 SQIVND, per germline (reference sequence). The CDR3: CASSGQGNNIQYF.

The chain employs TRBV5-4 and TRBJ2-5; D remains unclear. Per germline, CDR1 SGHNT and CDR2 YYREEE (reference sequence). The CDR3 consists of 12 residues. V lost 3 bases, J lost 1 base, and 4 bases lay in between. CDR3 sequence reads: CASSWPQETQYF. Written as DNA, the CDR3 is TGTGCCAGCAGCTGGCCCCAAGAGACCCAGTACTTC.

The rearrangement uses TRBV7-9 and TRBJ2-5, with TRBD2 matching over 10 bases. J lost 5 bases, V lost 4 bases, and 7 bases had no gene match. The germline CDR1 and CDR2 sequences are SEHNR and FQNEAQ (reference sequence). This CDR3 has 15 amino acids. For the CDR3, the DNA is TGTGCCAGCAGCTCATGGAGCGGGGGGGACGAGACCCAGTACTTC. This sequence encodes CASSSWSGGDETQYF.